A selection of T cell receptor beta chains follows, all from one sample in a study of blood T cell repertoires in COVID-19. The data were produced by immunoSEQ multiplex PCR, yet TCRdb's version contains in-frame clones alone and is incomplete. The sample lists some 260,000 clones; 70% to 90% were seen once. Sequencing used peripheral blood. The receptors stem from a man aged 18 to 29 with active or convalescent COVID-19. The CDR3 runs from the conserved cysteine through the conserved F or W. D genes are given only for firm matches. Not every row has a clone size; where given, it reads once, few, many or a size class.

D	size	J	V	CDR3	DNA
TRBD1	.	TRBJ1-1	TRBV29-1	CSVRDRGRVTEAFF	TGCAGCGTTAGGGACAGGGGGCGGGTCACTGAAGCTTTCTTT
.	.	TRBJ2-5	TRBV7-3	CASSLRREETQYF	TGTGCCAGCAGCTTGCGCAGGGAAGAGACCCAGTACTTC
.	.	TRBJ1-3	TRBV21-1	CASSKLRRGGNTIYF	TGTGCCAGCAGCAAGCTAAGACGGGGAGGAAACACCATATATTTT
.	.	TRBJ2-7	TRBV9	CASSPREASYEQYF	TGTGCCAGCAGCCCCCGGGAAGCAAGCTACGAGCAGTACTTC
.	.	TRBJ2-7	TRBV6-5	CASSPVFYEQYF	TGTGCCAGCAGCCCCGTTTTTTACGAGCAGTACTTC
.	.	TRBJ1-2	TRBV12-3/TRBV12-4	CASRSTGLYGYTF	TGTGCCAGCAGAAGCACAGGGCTCTATGGCTACACCTTC
.	.	TRBJ1-5	TRBV14	CASSLGQYSNQPQHF	TGTGCCAGCAGCCTCGGACAGTATAGCAATCAGCCCCAGCATTTT
TRBD1	.	TRBJ1-1	TRBV18	CASSLQGASAFF	TGTGCCAGCTCACTTCAGGGGGCCTCAGCTTTCTTT
.	.	TRBJ1-5	TRBV28	CASSSVWEVVVNQPQHF	TGTGCCAGCAGTTCTGTGTGGGAGGTGGTAGTCAATCAGCCCCAGCATTTT
.	once	TRBJ1-1	TRBV30	CAWSPFEEAFF	TGTGCCTGGAGTCCCTTCGAGGAAGCTTTCTTT
.	.	TRBJ1-2	TRBV30	CAWSAGLYGYTF	TGTGCCTGGAGTGCGGGACTCTATGGCTACACCTTC
.	once	TRBJ2-5	TRBV7-2	CASSSTNQETQYF	TGTGCCAGCAGCTCAACTAACCAAGAGACCCAGTACTTC
TRBD2	.	TRBJ2-1	TRBV5-4	CASSSAPRLGGRGNEQFF	TGTGCCAGCAGCTCCGCACCACGACTGGGCGGGAGGGGCAATGAGCAGTTCTTC
TRBD2	.	TRBJ2-7	TRBV20-1	CSASPATSGGSAYEQYF	TGCAGTGCTAGTCCGGCGACTAGCGGGGGGTCCGCCTACGAGCAGTACTTC
TRBD2	.	TRBJ2-1	TRBV6-5	CASSYRTSGNNNEQFF	TGTGCCAGCAGTTATCGGACTAGCGGGAACAACAATGAGCAGTTCTTC
.	.	TRBJ1-5	TRBV5-1	CASSFSGGDYQPQHF	TGCGCCAGCAGCTTCTCCGGAGGGGATTATCAGCCCCAGCATTTT
.	.	TRBJ1-1	TRBV25-1	CASSKTVHTEAFF	TGTGCCAGCAGTAAGACAGTTCACACTGAAGCTTTCTTT
.	once	TRBJ1-5	TRBV18	CASSLDQGSNQPQHF	TGTGCCAGCTCACTAGACCAGGGTAGTAATCAGCCCCAGCATTTT
TRBD1	.	TRBJ1-1	TRBV10-1	CASSARTGPNTEAFF	TGCGCCAGCAGTGCCCGGACAGGGCCGAACACTGAAGCTTTCTTT
TRBD1	.	TRBJ2-7	TRBV5-1	CASSLALLTGRTYEQYF	TGCGCCAGCAGCTTGGCCCTACTGACAGGGAGAACCTACGAGCAGTACTTC
.	.	TRBJ1-3	TRBV4-1	CASSQVKQFGNTIYF	TGCGCCAGCAGCCAAGTGAAACAGTTTGGAAACACCATATATTTT
TRBD2	.	TRBJ2-1	TRBV7-2	CASSLLAGRYNEQFF	TGTGCCAGCAGCCTACTAGCGGGCCGCTACAATGAGCAGTTCTTC
TRBD2	.	TRBJ2-7	TRBV9	CASSEGLAGREQYF	TGTGCCAGCAGCGAGGGACTAGCGGGGCGCGAGCAGTACTTC
TRBD1	.	TRBJ1-4	TRBV4-3	CASSLLWGTDNEKLFF	TGCGCCAGCAGCCTCCTATGGGGGACAGATAATGAAAAACTGTTTTTT
TRBD2	few	TRBJ2-3	TRBV10-3	CAIRQSSGRADTQYF	TGTGCCATCAGGCAAAGTAGCGGGAGGGCCGATACGCAGTATTTT
TRBD2	.	TRBJ2-7	TRBV19	CASKTQDQREDTYEQYF	TGTGCCAGTAAGACCCAGGACCAGCGGGAAGATACCTACGAGCAGTACTTC
TRBD1	.	TRBJ1-4	TRBV18	CASSPRDSLSSNEKLFF	TGTGCCAGCTCACCACGGGACAGCCTCAGTTCTAATGAAAAACTGTTTTTT
TRBD1	.	TRBJ1-1	TRBV29-1	CSASTGTGSLEAFF	TGCAGCGCATCGACCGGGACAGGGAGTCTTGAAGCTTTCTTT
.	few	TRBJ1-5	TRBV4-3	CASSQEGPRRASNQPQHF	TGCGCCAGCAGCCAAGAGGGTCCCCGCAGGGCGAGCAATCAGCCCCAGCATTTT
.	.	TRBJ2-3	TRBV4-3	CASSQDIPASGYTDTQYF	TGCGCCAGCAGCCAAGATATCCCAGCGTCCGGGTACACAGATACGCAGTATTTT
.	.	TRBJ1-3	TRBV28	CASTGEFSGNTIYF	TGTGCCAGCACCGGGGAATTCTCTGGAAACACCATATATTTT
.	few	TRBJ2-1	TRBV4-3	CASSPRAASSYNEQFF	TGCGCCAGCAGCCCTCGAGCTGCGAGCTCCTACAATGAGCAGTTCTTC
TRBD1	.	TRBJ1-2	TRBV11-1	CASSSSMGTESGYTF	TGTGCCAGCAGCTCGTCGATGGGGACAGAATCTGGCTACACCTTC
.	.	TRBJ1-2	TRBV19	CASSVQFSYGYTF	TGTGCCAGTAGTGTACAGTTTTCCTATGGCTACACCTTC
.	once	TRBJ2-5	TRBV5-1	CASSLGRGETQYF	TGCGCCAGCAGCTTGGGCCGCGGAGAGACCCAGTACTTC
.	.	TRBJ2-7	TRBV20-1	CSASHKISASSYEQYF	TGCAGTGCTAGTCATAAGATTAGCGCCTCATCCTACGAGCAGTACTTC
TRBD2	.	TRBJ2-3	TRBV15	CATSSGTVSGVSGSGTDTQYF	TGTGCCACCAGCAGCGGTACGGTGAGCGGGGTGAGTGGATCTGGCACAGATACGCAGTATTTT
.	few	TRBJ1-5	TRBV20-1	CSASKGNQPQHF	TGCAGTGCTAGTAAGGGGAATCAGCCCCAGCATTTT
TRBD1	.	TRBJ1-6	TRBV5-1	CASAPGTENSPLHF	TGCGCCAGCGCGCCGGGGACAGAAAATTCACCCCTCCACTTT
TRBD1	few	TRBJ2-5	TRBV7-3	CASSPTGLQETQYF	TGTGCCAGCAGCCCGACAGGGCTTCAAGAGACCCAGTACTTC
TRBD1	.	TRBJ1-4	TRBV25-1	CASSEGYRGNEKLFF	TGTGCCAGCAGTGAAGGGTACAGGGGAAACGAAAAACTGTTTTTT
.	.	TRBJ2-5	TRBV11-2	CASSLFQGVPETQYF	TGTGCCAGCAGCTTATTCCAGGGTGTCCCGGAGACCCAGTACTTC
.	.	TRBJ1-2	TRBV4-3	CASSQDQSWAYGYTF	TGCGCCAGCAGCCAAGATCAGTCTTGGGCCTATGGCTACACCTTC
.	.	TRBJ1-3	TRBV27	CASSTGLRNTIYF	TGTGCCAGCAGTACGGGACTCCGAAACACCATATATTTT
TRBD2	.	TRBJ2-5	TRBV27	CASSQGTSGRWAETQYF	TGTGCCAGCAGTCAAGGGACTAGCGGGAGGTGGGCAGAGACCCAGTACTTC
.	.	TRBJ1-6	TRBV7-6	CASSSWGEGDNSPLHF	TGTGCCAGCAGCAGCTGGGGGGAGGGGGATAATTCACCCCTCCACTTT
TRBD2	.	TRBJ2-3	TRBV11-2	CASSLGLAGLGLSTDTQYF	TGTGCCAGCAGCCTTGGACTAGCGGGGTTGGGGCTCTCCACAGATACGCAGTATTTT